A single sample gave rise to the 29 T cell receptor beta chains below, sequenced in a study of blood T cells in healthy people across ages. Alongside a J-beta primer mix, a sample-barcoded 5' primer served in a second PCR lasting about 7 to 11 cycles. TCRdb redid the calling of the 5' RACE reads with MiXCR, one entry per CDR3 protein. This table holds around 850,000 distinct CDR3 sequences, roughly 35% found once. The sequenced sample was blood. The receptor set was obtained from a man in his late teens or twenties in good health.

This clonotype is a singleton in its sample. With a much larger clone just one base away, this may be a read error. This chain joins TRBV20-1 and TRBJ2-1; 9 bases line up with TRBD2. The germline CDR1 and CDR2 sequences are DFQATT and SNEGSKA (reference sequence). Trimming took 1 base from V and 0 from J; bases not matched to a gene: 7. The CDR3 is made up of 17 amino acids. The CDR3 loop is CSARVGLAPNSYNEQFF. CDR3 nucleotides: TGCAGTGCTAGAGTTGGACTAGCGCCGAACTCCTACAATGAGCAGTTCTTC.

This clonotype was recorded a few times. This chain links TRBV20-1 with TRBJ2-7; 9 bases are shared with TRBD1. The J segment lost 3 bases and the V segment lost 0 bases, leaving 3 bases of the junction unmatched. The CDR3 contains 14 residues. The germline V gene encodes CDR1 DFQATT and CDR2 SNEGSKA (reference sequence). The CDR3 here is CSARDRDRDYEQYF. CDR3 nucleotides: TGCAGTGCTAGAGACCGGGACAGGGACTACGAGCAGTACTTC.

This clonotype has ten or more counts. V is TRBV29-1 and J is TRBJ2-1; TRBD2 might be the D (6 bases). Germline V CDR1 and CDR2: SQVTM, ANQGSEA. The germline V and J ends were trimmed by 1 base and 1 base, with 11 bases remaining between them. The CDR3 has 15 residues. Here the CDR3 reads CSVEGAGWSYNEQFF. The CDR3 bases are TGCAGCGTTGAAGGGGCGGGGTGGTCCTACAATGAGCAGTTCTTC.

This clonotype occurred a few times. The CDR3 nucleotides read TGTGCCATCAGTGAAGTCGGGGACTATGGCTACACCTTC. The encoded protein is CAISEVGDYGYTF. The chain carries TRBV10-3 and TRBJ1-2; D gene uncertain. CDR3 length equals 13 residues. The V end lost 3 bases, the J end lost 3 bases, and 8 bases lay between the germline ends. Germline V gene sequence: CDR1 ENHRY, CDR2 SYGVKD.

The chain carries TRBV28 and TRBJ2-1; 7 bases line up with TRBD2. Germline V lookup: CDR1 MDHEN, CDR2 SYDVKM. V lost 6 bases and J lost 3; bases outside the gene matches: 11. There are 16 residues in the CDR3. This CDR3 reads CASRPPGGPYYNEQFF. CDR3 DNA sequence: TGTGCCAGCAGACCACCGGGGGGACCCTACTACAATGAGCAGTTCTTC. Full variable domain (missing parts from reference TRBV28 and TRBJ2-1): DVKVTQSSRYLVKRTGEKVFLECVQDMDHENMFWYRQDPGLGLRLIYFSYDVKMKEKGDIPEGYSVSREKKERFSLILESASTNQTSMYLCASRPPGGPYYNEQFFGPGTRLTVL.

This clonotype occurred once. The chain joins TRBV14 to TRBJ2-5, with 7 nucleotides matching TRBD1. The V gene end was trimmed by 1 base and the J gene end by 11 bases; junction bases not matched to a gene: 16. CDR3 size: 16 residues. Germline lookup yields CDR1 SGHDN and CDR2 FVKESK. DNA for the CDR3: TGTGCCAGCAGCCAAGGACAGGGCCTGGGGCACAATGAGCAGTACTTC. Translated: CASSQGQGLGHNEQYF.

V and J are TRBV24-1 and TRBJ2-3; 7 bases line up with TRBD2. CDR3 length: 15 residues. V dropped 3 bases and J dropped 6; count of bases not matched to a gene: 8. Germline CDR1 reads KGHDR; CDR2 reads SFDVKD. The DNA for the CDR3 is TGTGCCACCAGTGATCCGGGACTACCAGGGGATACGCAGTATTTT. It specifies CATSDPGLPGDTQYF.

This clonotype was observed a handful of times. The gene calls are TRBV12-3 or TRBV12-4 and TRBJ1-1; 8 positions match TRBD1. The CDR3 consists of 15 residues. The ends lost 4 bases at V and 2 bases at J; junction bases unmatched: 6. CDR3 region: CASSSPGGINTEAFF. The CDR3 bases are TGTGCCAGCAGTTCGCCAGGGGGCATCAACACTGAAGCTTTCTTT.

This sequence joins TRBV10-3 and TRBJ2-1, with D perhaps matching TRBD1 (5 bases). The V gene's germline CDR1 is ENHRY and CDR2 SYGVKD. The CDR3 is made up of 13 amino acids. The ends were cut back, 9 bases at V and 8 bases at J, with 17 bases in the middle. The CDR3 loop is CAISTGIGDEQFF. For the CDR3, the DNA is TGTGCCATTTCAACAGGTATTGGCGATGAGCAGTTCTTC.

Comments on this clonotype: A much larger clone lies a single base off, so this may be a read error. The V call is TRBV12-3 or TRBV12-4, the J call TRBJ2-3, with D hard to call. The CDR3 is 13 residues long. DNA of the CDR3: TGTGACAGCAGTTTTCAGTCTCCAGATACGCAGTATTTT. Translating gives CDSSFQSPDTQYF.

The table lists this clonotype with a few counts. The chain has TRBV20-1 and TRBJ1-4, with D hard to call. This CDR3 contains 13 residues. The ends were cut back, 1 base at V and 6 bases at J, with 9 bases in the middle. Germline CDR1 reads DFQATT; CDR2 reads SNEGSKA (reference sequence). CDR3: CSARGVDYEKLFF. The DNA for the CDR3 is TGCAGTGCTAGAGGAGTCGACTATGAAAAACTGTTTTTT.

Concerning this clonotype itself: This may be a read error, as it is one base from a much larger clone. The CDR3 loop is CTSSQDIENRGIQYF. CDR3 in DNA: TGCACCAGCAGCCAAGATATAGAGAATCGGGGCATTCAGTACTTC. The V call is TRBV4-3, the J call TRBJ2-7; tentative D call: TRBD2 (5 bases). The DNA end is a closer match to TRBJ2-4, so the J assignment may be wrong. CDR3 length: 15 amino acids. Germline V lookup: CDR1 LGHNA, CDR2 YSLEER.

The V and J genes are TRBV4-3 and TRBJ1-5; 10 bases line up with TRBD1. V shed 4 bases and J 0 bases; nucleotides not matched to a gene: 12. In germline, CDR1 is LGHNA, CDR2 YSLEER. This CDR3 has 19 amino acids. The CDR3 nucleotides are TGCGCCAGCAGCCGGGCCTGGGGGACAGGGGATTATAGCAATCAGCCCCAGCATTTT. Its translation: CASSRAWGTGDYSNQPQHF.

This clonotype showed up just a few times. CDR3: CASSHGQGGGYTF. Written as DNA, the CDR3 is TGCGCCAGCAGCCATGGACAGGGAGGTGGCTACACCTTC. The V gene is TRBV5-1, the J gene TRBJ1-2; 8 nucleotides line up with TRBD1. Germline V gene sequence: CDR1 SGHRS, CDR2 YFSETQ. CDR3 length: 13 amino acids. V shed 4 bases and J 7 bases; nucleotides not matched to a gene: 6.

The chain has TRBV6-6 and TRBJ2-5; 11 positions agree with TRBD1. The J call is in doubt because the DNA end fits TRBJ2-7 better. Germline V gene data show CDR1 as MNHNY and CDR2 as SVGAGI (reference sequence). The length of the CDR3 is 17 residues. In DNA, the CDR3 is TGTGCCAGCAGTTCATTTCGGGAGGACAGGGGGCTTTACGAGCAGTACTTC. Residues: CASSSFREDRGLYEQYF.

The chain recombines TRBV20-1 with TRBJ1-5, with D maybe TRBD1 (5 bases). Germline V gene sequence: CDR1 DFQATT, CDR2 SNEGSKA (reference sequence). This CDR3 has 14 amino acids. The V gene lost 3 bases and the J gene lost 1 base, with 10 bases spanning the gap. Here the CDR3 DNA reads TGCAGTGCTAGCTCGGGGCAGAGCAATCAGCCCCAGCATTTT. This sequence encodes CSASSGQSNQPQHF.

This clonotype was seen a handful of times. CDR3 region: CASSQEMAEKLFF. CDR3 in DNA: TGCGCCAGCAGCCAAGAAATGGCCGAAAAACTGTTTTTT. The rearrangement uses TRBV4-3 and TRBJ1-4; D is undetermined. V lost 0 bases and J lost 8, with 7 bases in between. The CDR3 contains 13 residues. CDR1 is LGHNA, CDR2 YSLEER, per germline.

This clonotype was recorded a few times. The rearrangement links TRBV12-3 or TRBV12-4 to TRBJ2-7, with 7 bases fitting TRBD1. The length of the CDR3 is 15 residues. V lost 1 base, J lost 8 bases, and 11 bases stayed unmatched. The CDR3 coding sequence is TGTGCCAGCAGTTTAGGAGGGACAGAGGGTGCCCAGCAGTACTTC. Amino acid sequence: CASSLGGTEGAQQYF.

This clonotype was picked up many times. The chain is built from TRBV20-1 and TRBJ2-7; the D gene is possibly TRBD1 (6 bases). Germline-derived CDR1 and CDR2 are DFQATT and SNEGSKA (reference sequence). The CDR3 is 17 amino acids. V shed 3 bases and J shed 2 bases, with 23 bases lying between them. CDR3 sequence reads: CSASPLGTSKGAYEQYF. DNA of the CDR3: TGCAGTGCTAGCCCCCTCGGGACATCCAAAGGCGCCTACGAGCAGTACTTC.

This clonotype showed up many times. Written as DNA, the CDR3 is TGTGCCAGCAGTCATAGCCGGGACAGGGTGTCCTACGAGCAGTACTTC. Translated: CASSHSRDRVSYEQYF. This sequence joins TRBV12-3 or TRBV12-4 and TRBJ2-7, with TRBD1 matching over 9 bases. This CDR3 has 16 residues. Losses at the gene ends were 5 bases for V and 1 base for J; bases not matched to a gene: 9.

This clonotype turned up a few times. V and J are TRBV7-9 and TRBJ1-2, with D hard to call. Germline loops: CDR1 SEHNR, CDR2 FQNEAQ (reference sequence). The germline V and J ends were trimmed by 1 base and 6 bases, with 15 bases remaining between them. The CDR3 totals 15 residues. This chain's CDR3 is CASSLGSGGMDGYTF. As DNA, the CDR3 is TGTGCCAGCAGCTTAGGTAGCGGCGGGATGGATGGCTACACCTTC.

This clonotype appeared a few times. The chain carries TRBV6-6 and TRBJ1-1, with D unresolved. The CDR3 totals 13 residues. Deletions cut 5 bases from V and 5 bases from J, with 12 bases between. Germline assignment: CDR1 MNHNY and CDR2 SVGAGI (reference sequence). CDR3 amino acids: CASSDGSGTEAFF. CDR3 sequence (DNA): TGTGCCAGCAGTGACGGCTCGGGGACTGAAGCTTTCTTT.

The J gene is TRBJ2-1, the V gene TRBV7-2; 7 bases line up with TRBD1. Germline trimming cut 1 base from V and 9 bases from J; bases unmatched to any gene: 12. There are 16 residues in the CDR3. Germline lookup yields CDR1 SGHTA and CDR2 FQGNSA. The CDR3: CASSLVRAGGMGEQFF. CDR3 DNA sequence: TGTGCCAGCAGCTTAGTTAGGGCAGGGGGTATGGGTGAGCAGTTCTTC.

In this sample, this clonotype turned up a few times. The chain links TRBV7-9 to TRBJ1-2; no clear D gene. The length of the CDR3 is 11 residues. Trimming shortened V by 5 bases and J by 4 bases, and 5 bases separated the two germline ends. Germline CDR1 SEHNR, CDR2 FQNEAQ (reference sequence). Here the CDR3 DNA reads TGTGCCAGCAGCGGTACCTATGGCTACACCTTC. It specifies CASSGTYGYTF.

V is TRBV2 and J is TRBJ1-4; maybe TRBD1 (6 bases). The V end lost 7 bases, the J end lost 0 bases, and 12 bases lay between the germline ends. Germline-derived CDR1 and CDR2 are SNHLY and FYNNEI. This CDR3 is 15 amino acids long. The chain's CDR3 is CASNQGTTTNEKLFF. The CDR3 region has the DNA TGTGCCAGCAATCAGGGGACTACAACTAATGAAAAACTGTTTTTT.

The V and J genes are TRBV9 and TRBJ2-1, with 7 bases aligning to TRBD2. The CDR3 extends over 16 amino acids. Germline assignment: CDR1 SGDLS and CDR2 YYNGEE. Trimming cost V 6 bases and J 6 bases; bases outside gene matches: 15. The CDR3 loop is CASNPRKGGPTNEQFF. As DNA, the CDR3 is TGTGCCAGCAACCCTCGTAAGGGAGGGCCCACCAATGAGCAGTTCTTC.

The chain couples TRBV7-9 to TRBJ2-3; D may be TRBD2 (7 bases). The CDR3 has 16 residues. CDR1 is SEHNR and CDR2 is FQNEAQ in the germline V gene (reference sequence). V lost 4 bases and J lost 2, with 16 bases in between. CDR3 coding DNA: TGTGCCAGCAGCTCGTGCGGGGGACATATCACAGATACGCAGTATTTT. Amino acids: CASSSCGGHITDTQYF.

The genes are TRBV20-1 and TRBJ1-1, with D unresolved. CDR1 and CDR2 from the germline V gene are DFQATT and SNEGSKA (reference sequence). V gave up 0 bases and J gave up 5 bases, with 10 bases separating them. The CDR3 is 13 amino acids. For the CDR3, the DNA is TGCAGTGCTAGAGATCCGGGGAATACTGAAGCTTTCTTT. Translated, it gives CSARDPGNTEAFF.

Only a few counts were recorded for this clonotype. This rearrangement joins TRBV6-6 to TRBJ1-1; D ambiguous. In germline, CDR1 is MNHNY, CDR2 SVGAGI (reference sequence). V lost 6 bases, J lost 4 bases, and 6 bases lay in between. The CDR3 is 11 residues long. The CDR3 sequence is CASRVPTEAFF. CDR3 nucleotides: TGTGCCAGCAGGGTTCCCACTGAAGCTTTCTTT.